Listed here is a single T cell receptor (beta chain). Its antigen is currently unknown. This sample is part of a study of OX40 agonist ivuxolimab in advanced cancers. About the study: Dose-escalation subjects each had hepatocellular carcinoma, melanoma, renal cell or head and neck cancer.

This CDR3 is built from 16 residues. Germline-derived CDR1 and CDR2 are MNHEY and SMNVEV (reference sequence). V lost 0 bases to trimming and J lost 5 bases; unmatched junction nucleotides: 7. Patients were ruled out by autoimmune disease history or systemic immunosuppression. General observations from the study: Expanded clones were, on average, more numerous in CD8+ T cells than in CD4+. Some nonresponders likewise displayed low normalized T-cell clonal expansion.

Some clones are missing from TCRdb's copy, which holds only in-frame ones; the method was immunoSEQ multiplex PCR. The sample gives 90,000 or so clones, about 89% of which show up once; under 8.5% is in the top ten. The rearrangement joins TRBV27 to TRBJ2-1; TRBD2 matches at 7 bases. Source: CD4+ or CD8+ T cells sorted from blood, taken in a trial of the OX40 agonist ivuxolimab. The receptor's source is an adult with an advanced solid tumor such as melanoma, head and neck, liver or kidney cancer. The CDR3 is CASSLSAGVMNNEQFF. The DNA for the CDR3 is TGTGCCAGCAGTTTATCGGCGGGAGTAATGAACAATGAGCAGTTCTTC.